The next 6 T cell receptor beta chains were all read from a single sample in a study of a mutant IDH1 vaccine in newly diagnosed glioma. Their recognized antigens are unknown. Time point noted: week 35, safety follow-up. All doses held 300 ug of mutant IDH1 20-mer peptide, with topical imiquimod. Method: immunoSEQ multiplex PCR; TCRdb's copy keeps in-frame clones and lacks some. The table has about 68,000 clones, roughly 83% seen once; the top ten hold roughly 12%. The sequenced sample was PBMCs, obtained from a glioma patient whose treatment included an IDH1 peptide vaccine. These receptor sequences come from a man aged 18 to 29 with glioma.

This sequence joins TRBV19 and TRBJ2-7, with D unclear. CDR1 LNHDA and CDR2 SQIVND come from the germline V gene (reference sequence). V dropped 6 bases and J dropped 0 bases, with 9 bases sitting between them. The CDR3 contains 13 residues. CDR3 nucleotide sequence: TGTGCCAGTAGACAAAGGAGCTCCTACGAGCAGTACTTC. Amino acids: CASRQRSSYEQYF.

The CDR3 reads CASSLGEYYNSPLHF. The CDR3 region has the DNA TGTGCCAGCAGCTTAGGGGAGTACTATAATTCACCCCTCCACTTT. The rearrangement links TRBV7-8 to TRBJ1-6; D remains ambiguous. V shed 1 base and J shed 3 bases, with 7 bases lying between them. Germline V lookup: CDR1 SGHVS, CDR2 FQNEAQ. CDR3 length: 15 amino acids.

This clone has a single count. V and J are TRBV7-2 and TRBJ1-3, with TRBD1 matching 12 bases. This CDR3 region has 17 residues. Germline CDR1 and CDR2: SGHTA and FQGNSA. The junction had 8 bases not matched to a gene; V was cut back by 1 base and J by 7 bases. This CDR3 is CASSLGSWDRGQNTIYF. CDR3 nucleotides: TGTGCCAGCAGCTTAGGGTCTTGGGACAGGGGGCAGAACACCATATATTTT.

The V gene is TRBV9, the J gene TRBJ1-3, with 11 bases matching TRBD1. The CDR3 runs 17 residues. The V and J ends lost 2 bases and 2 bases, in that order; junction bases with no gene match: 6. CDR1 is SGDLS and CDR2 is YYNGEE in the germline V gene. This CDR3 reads CASSVGQGAWAGNTIYF. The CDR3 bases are TGTGCCAGCAGCGTCGGACAGGGGGCTTGGGCTGGAAACACCATATATTTT.

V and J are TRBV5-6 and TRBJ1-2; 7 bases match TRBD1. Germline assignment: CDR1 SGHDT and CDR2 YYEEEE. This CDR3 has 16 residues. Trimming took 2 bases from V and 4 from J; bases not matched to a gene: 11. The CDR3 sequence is CASSFPLDRASYGYTF. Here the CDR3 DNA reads TGTGCCAGCAGCTTCCCCCTCGACAGGGCGAGCTATGGCTACACCTTC. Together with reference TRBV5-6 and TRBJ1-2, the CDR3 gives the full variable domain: DAGVTQSPTHLIKTRGQQVTLRCSPKSGHDTVSWYQQALGQGPQFIFQYYEEEERQRGNFPDRFSGHQFPNYSSELNVNALLLGDSALYLCASSFPLDRASYGYTFGSGTRLTVV.

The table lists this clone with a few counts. CDR3 DNA: TGTGCCAGCAGCTTAACAGGCTCGAACACCGGGGAGCTGTTTTTT. This gives the protein CASSLTGSNTGELFF. The chain employs TRBV7-9 and TRBJ2-2; D perhaps matches TRBD1 (5 bases). This CDR3 comprises 15 residues. The V gene lost 2 bases and the J gene lost 0 bases, with 7 bases spanning the gap. Germline V gene lookup returns CDR1 SEHNR and CDR2 FQNEAQ (reference sequence). Full variable domain (remainder filled in from reference TRBV7-9 and TRBJ2-2): DTGVSQNPRHKITKRGQNVTFRCDPISEHNRLYWYRQTLGQGPEFLTYFQNEAQLEKSRLLSDRFSAERPKGSFSTLEIQRTEQGDSAMYLCASSLTGSNTGELFFGEGSRLTVL.